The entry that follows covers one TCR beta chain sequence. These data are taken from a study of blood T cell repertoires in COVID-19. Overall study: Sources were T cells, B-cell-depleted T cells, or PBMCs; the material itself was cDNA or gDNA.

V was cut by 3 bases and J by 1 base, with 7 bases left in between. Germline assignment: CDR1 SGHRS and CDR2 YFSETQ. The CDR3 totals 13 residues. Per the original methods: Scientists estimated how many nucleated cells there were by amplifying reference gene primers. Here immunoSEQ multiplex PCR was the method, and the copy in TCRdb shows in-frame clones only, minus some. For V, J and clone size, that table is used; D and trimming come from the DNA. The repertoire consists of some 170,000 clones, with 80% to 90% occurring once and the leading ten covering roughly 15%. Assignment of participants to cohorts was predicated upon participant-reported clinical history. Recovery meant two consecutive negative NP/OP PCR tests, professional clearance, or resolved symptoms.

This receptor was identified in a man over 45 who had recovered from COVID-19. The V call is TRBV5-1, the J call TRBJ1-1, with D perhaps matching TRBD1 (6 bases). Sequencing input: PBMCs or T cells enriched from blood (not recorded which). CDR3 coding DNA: TGCGCCAGCAGCTCACAGGGGAACACTGAAGCTTTCTTT. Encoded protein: CASSSQGNTEAFF.